These T cell receptor beta chains were read from a single sample in a study of T cells after yellow fever vaccination. TCRdb independently ran MiXCR on the 5' RACE reads; one entry per CDR3 protein. The sample lists 45,000 to 65,000 distinct CDR3 sequences, about 6.3% seen once, with roughly a quarter in the top ten. Sequenced material: CD8+ T cells not binding an NS4B(214-222) dextramer, sorted from PBMCs, taken 35 to 50 days after the first yellow fever vaccination. The receptors come from a man in his late teens or twenties who received the YFV17D yellow fever vaccine. CDR3s include the opening cysteine and the closing phenylalanine or tryptophan. The D gene is left open where the match is weak. Clone size is stated in some rows and not others, as once, few, many or a class when expanded.

j_call,v_call,d_call,clone_size,cdr3_aa,cdr3_nt
TRBJ2-7,TRBV11-2,NA,few,CASTTGSPYEQYF,TGTGCCAGCACCACGGGCTCCCCCTACGAGCAGTACTTC
TRBJ2-5,TRBV5-1,NA,few,CASSLAGRRVQETQYF,TGCGCCAGCAGCCTGGCGGGGAGGCGGGTTCAAGAGACCCAGTACTTC
TRBJ2-2,TRBV6-2/TRBV6-3,NA,NA,CASSYSRGTGELFF,TGTGCCAGCAGTTACTCGAGAGGGACCGGGGAGCTGTTTTTT
TRBJ1-2,TRBV28,NA,NA,CASSPLGSNYGYTF,TGTGCCAGCAGCCCGCTGGGGTCTAACTATGGCTACACCTTC
TRBJ1-2,TRBV12-3/TRBV12-4,NA,NA,CASSLVGFGPAGADGYTF,TGTGCCAGCAGTTTAGTTGGATTTGGCCCTGCGGGGGCAGATGGCTACACCTTC
TRBJ2-5,TRBV12-3/TRBV12-4,NA,few,CASSRPDQETQYF,TGTGCCAGCAGTCGACCCGACCAAGAGACCCAGTACTTC
TRBJ1-5,TRBV12-5,NA,few,CASGGGRGNQPQHF,TGTGCTAGTGGCGGAGGGAGGGGCAATCAGCCCCAGCATTTT
TRBJ1-2,TRBV4-3,TRBD1,NA,CASSLGQGASIGYTF,TGCGCCAGCAGCCTCGGACAGGGGGCGTCAATTGGCTACACCTTC
TRBJ1-4,TRBV5-1,NA,many,CASSGKVSGTNHEKLFF,TGCGCCAGCAGCGGTAAAGTGTCGGGGACGAATCATGAAAAACTGTTTTTT
TRBJ2-1,TRBV28,NA,NA,CATLRAGGRGDEQFF,TGTGCAACCCTCCGAGCCGGGGGCCGGGGGGATGAGCAGTTCTTC
TRBJ2-1,TRBV4-1,TRBD1,NA,CASNVQGAGYNEQFF,TGCGCCAGTAATGTACAGGGGGCGGGTTACAATGAGCAGTTCTTC
TRBJ1-3,TRBV7-6,NA,many,CASSSGSGNTIYF,TGTGCCAGCAGCTCGGGCTCTGGAAACACCATATATTTT
TRBJ2-7,TRBV7-6,NA,once,CASSQPAGQPYEQYF,TGTGCCAGCAGCCAACCTGCTGGACAGCCCTACGAGCAGTACTTC
TRBJ1-6,TRBV6-5,TRBD1,few,CASSYLARATGKNSPLHF,TGTGCCAGCAGTTACTTAGCGCGGGCGACAGGGAAGAATTCACCCCTCCACTTT
TRBJ2-1,TRBV24-1,TRBD2,many,CATSDFGGGSYNEQFF,TGTGCCACCAGTGATTTTGGGGGAGGGTCCTACAATGAGCAGTTCTTC
TRBJ2-1,TRBV5-1,TRBD2,many,CASSSGSGGAYNEQFF,TGCGCCAGCAGCTCCGGCAGCGGGGGGGCCTACAATGAGCAGTTCTTC
TRBJ1-5,TRBV2,NA,many,CASSHRDTSNQPQHF,TGTGCCAGCAGCCACCGGGACACCAGCAATCAGCCCCAGCATTTT
TRBJ2-1,TRBV5-1,NA,many,CASTSGLPIWGTTWEQFF,TGCGCCAGCACCTCGGGACTCCCCATTTGGGGGACGACCTGGGAGCAGTTCTTC
TRBJ1-6,TRBV24-1,NA,NA,CATRPKHVSSYNSPLHF,TGTGCCACCAGGCCTAAACACGTTAGCTCCTATAATTCACCCCTCCACTTT
TRBJ2-7,TRBV7-6,NA,few,CASSLETAYEQYF,TGTGCCAGCAGCTTAGAGACAGCCTACGAGCAGTACTTC
TRBJ1-4,TRBV4-3,NA,many,CASSQEKGGWGEKLFF,TGCGCCAGCAGCCAAGAGAAGGGCGGGTGGGGAGAAAAACTGTTTTTT
TRBJ1-1,TRBV30,NA,few,CAWSVRQDEAFF,TGTGCCTGGAGTGTACGGCAAGATGAAGCTTTCTTT
TRBJ2-2,TRBV12-3/TRBV12-4,TRBD2,NA,CASSSGTSGGNTGELFF,TGTGCCAGCAGTAGTGGGACTAGCGGGGGTAATACCGGGGAGCTGTTTTTT
TRBJ1-2,TRBV5-4,TRBD1,NA,CASRGQGLGYGYTF,TGTGCCAGCAGGGGACAGGGATTAGGGTATGGCTACACCTTC
TRBJ1-1,TRBV30,NA,many,CAWRRIEAFF,TGTGCCTGGAGGAGGATTGAAGCTTTCTTT
TRBJ1-4,TRBV7-2,NA,NA,CASSSKGGATNEKLFF,TGTGCCAGCAGCTCTAAGGGCGGCGCAACTAATGAAAAACTGTTTTTT
TRBJ2-1,TRBV6-4,TRBD2,many,CASSLSGTSGGSSYNEQFF,TGTGCCAGCAGTCTATCCGGGACTAGCGGGGGGAGCTCCTACAATGAGCAGTTCTTC
TRBJ2-7,TRBV7-8,NA,few,CASSLVRGASYEQYF,TGTGCCAGCAGCTTAGTCAGGGGGGCCTCCTACGAGCAGTACTTC
TRBJ2-3,TRBV20-1,TRBD2,few,CSVVPGGAADTQYF,TGCAGTGTGGTCCCGGGGGGGGCCGCAGATACGCAGTATTTT
TRBJ2-3,TRBV7-6,TRBD2,NA,CASSLGGGLDRTDTQYF,TGTGCCAGCAGCTTAGGAGGGGGACTAGATCGAACAGATACGCAGTATTTT
TRBJ1-4,TRBV5-1,NA,many,CASRPRGTSNEKLFF,TGCGCCAGCAGACCCCGGGGGACATCGAATGAAAAACTGTTTTTT
TRBJ2-3,TRBV4-3,NA,many,CASSQVGVTYTQYF,TGCGCCAGCAGCCAAGTAGGGGTTACATATACGCAGTATTTT
TRBJ2-5,TRBV5-1,TRBD2,many,CASSLTLLAGTRETQYF,TGCGCCAGCAGCTTAACCTTACTAGCGGGGACTCGTGAGACCCAGTACTTC
TRBJ2-7,TRBV7-2,NA,few,CASRPDNSYEQYF,TGTGCCAGCAGACCGGATAACTCCTACGAGCAGTACTTC
TRBJ1-1,TRBV11-2,NA,NA,CASSPYRTEAFF,TGTGCCAGCAGCCCGTACCGTACTGAAGCTTTCTTT
TRBJ2-5,TRBV5-1,NA,many,CASSPPMVETQYF,TGCGCCAGCAGCCCCCCAATGGTTGAGACCCAGTACTTC
TRBJ2-1,TRBV12-3/TRBV12-4,TRBD2,NA,CASGGAYNEQFF,TGTGCCAGCGGGGGGGCCTACAATGAGCAGTTCTTC
TRBJ2-7,TRBV7-9,NA,NA,CASSLVGAYEQYF,TGTGCCAGCAGCTTAGTTGGAGCATACGAGCAGTACTTC
TRBJ2-3,TRBV4-1,NA,NA,CASSQLGVVRDTQYF,TGCGCCAGCAGCCAACTTGGCGTCGTTAGGGATACGCAGTATTTT
TRBJ2-5,TRBV4-1,NA,NA,CASSQPLRGGGETQYF,TGCGCCAGCAGCCAACCGTTGAGGGGGGGCGGGGAGACCCAGTACTTC
TRBJ2-1,TRBV4-1,TRBD2,few,CASSQIVRAGGSGGEQFF,TGCGCCAGCAGCCAGATCGTAAGAGCGGGGGGCTCGGGTGGTGAGCAGTTCTTC
TRBJ2-7,TRBV20-1,TRBD1,NA,CSASMARGEQYF,TGCAGTGCTTCAATGGCCAGGGGGGAGCAGTACTTC
TRBJ1-1,TRBV4-1,NA,many,CASSQDPRASEAFF,TGCGCCAGCAGCCAAGATCCCAGGGCCAGTGAAGCTTTCTTT
TRBJ2-3,TRBV12-3/TRBV12-4,TRBD2,many,CASSGLGPDTQYF,TGTGCCAGCAGCGGACTAGGCCCAGATACGCAGTATTTT
TRBJ2-1,TRBV7-6,NA,many,CASSLGAGQWDDEQFF,TGTGCCAGCAGCTTAGGAGCGGGTCAATGGGATGATGAGCAGTTCTTC
TRBJ1-4,TRBV4-3,NA,NA,CASSQEIGGLSEKLFF,TGCGCCAGCAGCCAAGAAATCGGGGGGCTAAGTGAAAAACTGTTTTTT
TRBJ1-4,TRBV20-1,NA,NA,CSAAPRINEKLFF,TGCAGTGCCGCCCCCAGGATTAATGAAAAACTGTTTTTT
TRBJ2-1,TRBV27,TRBD1,many,CASSFRDREDNEQFF,TGTGCCAGCAGTTTCCGGGACAGGGAAGACAATGAGCAGTTCTTC
TRBJ2-1,TRBV2,TRBD1,many,CASSLRDRSYNEQFF,TGTGCCAGCAGTCTCCGGGACAGATCCTACAATGAGCAGTTCTTC
TRBJ1-2,TRBV27,TRBD1,many,CASSLSPDRAGGYTF,TGTGCCAGCAGTTTATCCCCGGACAGGGCTGGGGGCTACACCTTC
TRBJ2-1,TRBV4-3,NA,few,CASSRTRSSYNEQFF,TGCGCCAGCAGCCGGACTCGTAGCTCCTACAATGAGCAGTTCTTC
TRBJ2-2,TRBV19,NA,NA,CAVHSREGGGTGELFF,TGTGCCGTGCATTCACGGGAAGGGGGAGGCACCGGGGAGCTGTTTTTT
TRBJ2-5,TRBV7-2,TRBD2,NA,CASSLGRAGGYSETQYF,TGTGCCAGCAGCTTAGGGAGAGCGGGGGGATATTCGGAGACCCAGTACTTC
TRBJ2-6,TRBV4-1,NA,few,CASSQDRLAVERSSGANVLTF,TGCGCCAGCAGCCAAGATCGTCTGGCAGTAGAAAGGAGCTCTGGGGCCAACGTCCTGACTTTC
TRBJ2-7,TRBV7-2,TRBD2,many,CASRPSGVEQYF,TGTGCCAGCAGACCTAGCGGGGTCGAGCAGTACTTC